This record looks at one T cell receptor beta chain sequence and its context. Its binding antigen is unknown. Base quality data are lacking; no much larger clone is found one base away. The CDR3, from cysteine to phenylalanine, totals 17 residues. Of the read, only the CDR3 DNA is kept; its 51 bases are in frame from base 1. The trim is 5 bases for V and 0 bases for J, with a gap of 18 bases between the germline ends. The germline V gene specifies SGHVS as CDR1 and FNYEAQ as CDR2. This sample was taken from a study of OX40 agonist ivuxolimab in advanced cancers. Looking at the study overall: Ivuxolimab was an agonistic, fully human IgG2 monoclonal antibody directed against OX40 (CD134), a costimulatory receptor. Intravenous ivuxolimab was administered to patients every 2 weeks at six dose levels: 0.01, 0.1, 0.3, 1.5, 3 and 10 mg/kg. Of the 50 or so patients in dose escalation, 19 had hepatocellular carcinoma, about 15 had melanoma, 9 had renal cell carcinoma and 9 had head and neck cancer. A male proportion of roughly 80% and a mean age of approximately 58 years, ranging from roughly 20 to 80, were recorded for the dose-escalation cohort. Prior anti-PD-1, anti-PD-L1 or anti-CTLA-4 therapy was permitted, and about two fifths of dose-escalation patients had received checkpoint inhibitors. Partial responses occurred in three dose-escalation patients: two with cutaneous melanoma and one with hepatocellular carcinoma. Peripheral TCRbeta sequencing was intended to test whether TCR sequence diversity was altered and clonal T-cell expansion was caused by ivuxolimab. The paper covers the monotherapy dose-escalation part of the phase I ivuxolimab trial, which included N ≈ 50 patients. Overall study outcomes, separate from this receptor: After ivuxolimab, expanded clones were on average more numerous among CD8+ T cells than among CD4+ T cells. Low levels of normalized T-cell clonal expansion were also seen in some nonresponding patients. At doses of 0.1 to 3.0 mg/kg, clonal expansion of both CD4+ and CD8+ T cells in blood was seen between baseline and week 6. The antigen specificity of the peripheral T cells that underwent clonal expansion was not determined. In the 0.1-3.0 mg/kg groups, partial responders had among the lowest normalized peripheral clonal expansion, particularly in CD8+ T cells.

The trial excluded patients who had a history of autoimmune disease or were on systemic immunosuppression. Peripheral blood for TCR sequencing was collected from all dose cohorts at baseline, on cycle 4 day 1, and on cycle 7 day 1. Samples were obtained from an open-label, multicenter, first-in-human phase I dose-escalation trial of ivuxolimab. Adults with locally advanced or metastatic melanoma, renal cell carcinoma, hepatocellular carcinoma or head and neck squamous cell carcinoma were enrolled in the trial. Before TCR sequencing, CD4+ T cells and CD8+ T cells from peripheral blood were sorted into separate populations. Genomic DNA was isolated from the sorted cells so that the TCRbeta CDR3 region could be sequenced. The immunoSEQ Assay was used for sequencing of TCRbeta CDR3 regions. As stored in TCRdb, this immuneACCESS dataset retains in-frame rearrangements with V and J assigned. A fraction of the clones does not appear; measured against another copy, unresolved V genes explain less than half of the discrepancy, and the remainder lacks a known reason. This sample has around 60,000 clones in its table, and over 75% of those were observed once. The ten largest make up about 1.9% of the sample.

The TCR originated in an adult with an advanced solid tumor such as melanoma, head and neck, liver or kidney cancer. Material: CD4+ or CD8+ T cells sorted from blood, obtained in a trial of the OX40 agonist ivuxolimab. This chain joins TRBV7-6 to TRBJ2-3, with the D gene too uncertain to name. CDR3 loop: CASSDMAAATSTDTQYF. The bases read TGTGCCAGCAGCGACATGGCGGCAGCGACTAGCACAGATACGCAGTATTTT.